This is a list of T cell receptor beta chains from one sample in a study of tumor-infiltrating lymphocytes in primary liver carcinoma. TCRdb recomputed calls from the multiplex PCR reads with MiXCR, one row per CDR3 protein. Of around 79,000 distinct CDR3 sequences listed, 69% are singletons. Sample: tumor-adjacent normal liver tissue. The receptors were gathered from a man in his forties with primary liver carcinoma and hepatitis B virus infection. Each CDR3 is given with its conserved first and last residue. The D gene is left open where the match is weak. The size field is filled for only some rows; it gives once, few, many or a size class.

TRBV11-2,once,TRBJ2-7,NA,TGTACCAGCAGCTTAACTTTCACTGGAGGAGTCGAGCAGTACTTC,CTSSLTFTGGVEQYF
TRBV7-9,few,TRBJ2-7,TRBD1,TGTGCCAGCGGCTCTCCGACAGGGTCGGGAGAGCAGTACTTC,CASGSPTGSGEQYF
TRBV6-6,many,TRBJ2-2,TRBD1,TGTGCCAGCAGTTACCTGGGACAGGGTAACACCGGGGAGCTGTTTTTT,CASSYLGQGNTGELFF
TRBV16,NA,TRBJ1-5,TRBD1,TGTGCCACTAGCCAATCTCAGGGGGCGAGACAGCCCCAGCATTTT,CATSQSQGARQPQHF
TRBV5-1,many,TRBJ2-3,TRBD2,TGCGCCAGCAGCCCGGGACTAGCGGGGACTACAGATACGCAGTATTTT,CASSPGLAGTTDTQYF
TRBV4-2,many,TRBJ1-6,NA,TGTGCCAGCAGCCGTCTAGGACTTGATCTTAATTCACCCCTCCACTTT,CASSRLGLDLNSPLHF
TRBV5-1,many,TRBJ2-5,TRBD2,TGCGCCAGCAGCTTGGGGAGCGGGAACCTTCAAGAGACCCAGTACTTC,CASSLGSGNLQETQYF
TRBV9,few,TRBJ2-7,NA,TGTGCCAGCAGCACCCGGGACATCGAAGGGGAGCGGTACTTC,CASSTRDIEGERYF
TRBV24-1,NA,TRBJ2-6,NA,TGTGCCACCGGTGAGAATCAAATCTCTGGGGCCAACGTCCTGACTTTC,CATGENQISGANVLTF
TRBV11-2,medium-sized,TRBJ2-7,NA,TGTGCCAGCAGCTTAGGTAGGGGGGTTAAATACGAGCAGTACTTC,CASSLGRGVKYEQYF
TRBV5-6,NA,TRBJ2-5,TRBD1,TGTGTCAGCAGCACAGGACAGGGGCAGGAGACCCAGTACTTC,CVSSTGQGQETQYF
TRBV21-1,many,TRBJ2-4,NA,TGTGCCAGCAGCAAGAACCTTCTCTTAGCCAAAAACATTCAGTACTTC,CASSKNLLLAKNIQYF
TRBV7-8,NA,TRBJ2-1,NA,TGCGCCAGCAGCCCGCTTGATGGCTCAGCGGTCTCCTACAATGAGCAGTTCTTC,CASSPLDGSAVSYNEQFF
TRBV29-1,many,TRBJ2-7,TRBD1,TGCAGCGTTGAACAGGGGGACACCTACGAGCAGTACTTC,CSVEQGDTYEQYF
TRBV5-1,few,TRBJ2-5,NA,TGCGCCAGCAGCGATTTGGGGACCCAGTACTTC,CASSDLGTQYF
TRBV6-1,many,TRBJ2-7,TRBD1,TGTGCCAGCAGTGAAGTCCCATACAGGGGGGTCACATCGTACGAGCAGTACTTC,CASSEVPYRGVTSYEQYF
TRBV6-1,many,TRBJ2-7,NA,TGTGCCAGCAGTGAAGGTCTGGGTTCCTACGAGCAGTACTTC,CASSEGLGSYEQYF
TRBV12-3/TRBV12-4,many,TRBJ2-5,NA,TGTGCCAGCAGCTTGACAAAGGAGACCCAGTACTTC,CASSLTKETQYF
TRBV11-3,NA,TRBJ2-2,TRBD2,TGTGCCAGCAGCTTATTAACGGGAGGTACCGGGGAGCTGTTTTTT,CASSLLTGGTGELFF
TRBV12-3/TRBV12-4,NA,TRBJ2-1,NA,TGTGCCAGCAGCACTCGCAATGAGCAGTTCTTC,CASSTRNEQFF
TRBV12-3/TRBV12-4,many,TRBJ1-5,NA,TGTGCCAGCAGTCGGGAGCTGGGGAATCAGCCCCAGCATTTT,CASSRELGNQPQHF
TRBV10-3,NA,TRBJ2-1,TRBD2,TGTGCCATCAGGGCTAGCGGGATCTCCTACAATGAGCAGTTCTTC,CAIRASGISYNEQFF
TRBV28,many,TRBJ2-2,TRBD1,TGTGCCCCTAACCGCGTGACAGGGGCCGGGGAGCTGTTTTTT,CAPNRVTGAGELFF
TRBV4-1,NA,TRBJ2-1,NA,TGCGCCAGCAGCCAAGAGCGGACAGTGTTCTCCTACAATGAGCAGTTCTTT,CASSQERTVFSYNEQFF
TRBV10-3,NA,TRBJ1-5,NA,TGTGCCATCAGTGAGGAAGGAGATAGCAATCAGCCCAAGCATTTT,CAISEEGDSNQPKHF
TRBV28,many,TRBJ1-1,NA,TGTGCCAGCAGTTTTGGGGGTGAAGCTTTCTTT,CASSFGGEAFF
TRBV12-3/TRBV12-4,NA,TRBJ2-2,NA,TGTGCCAGCAGTTTATTACAGCTGAACACCGGGGAGCTGTCCTTT,CASSLLQLNTGELSF
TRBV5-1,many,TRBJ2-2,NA,TGCGCCAGCAGCTTGCCCCTAAGTATCCGGGACTTGAACACCGGGGAGCTGTTTTTT,CASSLPLSIRDLNTGELFF
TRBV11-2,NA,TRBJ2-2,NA,TGTGCCAGGAGCATATCACTAGTCCGGGTCACCGGGGAGCTGTTTTTT,CARSISLVRVTGELFF
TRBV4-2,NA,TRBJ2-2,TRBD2,TGTGCCAGCAGCCAAGGACTAGCGGTGAATATCGGGGAGCTGTTTTTT,CASSQGLAVNIGELFF
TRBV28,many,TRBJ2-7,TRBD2,TGTGCCAGCAGTTTCCCCATAGCGGGGGGCCTAACCTACGAGCAGTACTTC,CASSFPIAGGLTYEQYF
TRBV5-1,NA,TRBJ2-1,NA,TGCGCCAGCAGCGGTTACGGGACCAATGAGCAGTTCTTC,CASSGYGTNEQFF
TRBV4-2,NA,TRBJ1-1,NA,TGTGCCAGGAGCCAAGTCGGGGTAGACACCGAAGCTTTCTTT,CARSQVGVDTEAFF
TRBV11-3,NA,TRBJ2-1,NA,TGTGCCAGCAAATTAGGCGTCTTGAACAATGAGCAGCTCTTC,CASKLGVLNNEQLF
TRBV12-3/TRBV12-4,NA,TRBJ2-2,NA,TGTGCCAGCAGCCGACAGATCACCGGGGAGCTGTTTTTT,CASSRQITGELFF
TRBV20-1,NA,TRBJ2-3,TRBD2,TGCAGTGCGGACACTAGCGGGGACACAGATACGCAGTATTTT,CSADTSGDTDTQYF
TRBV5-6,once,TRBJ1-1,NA,TGTGCCGGCATCCAGAATCACCCATACGGACGGGAGGGAGCTATCTTT,CAGIQNHPYGREGAIF
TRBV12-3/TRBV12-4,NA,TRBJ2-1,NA,TGTGACAGCAGTTTTCGGGAAGGGCCCAATGAGCAGTTCTTC,CDSSFREGPNEQFF
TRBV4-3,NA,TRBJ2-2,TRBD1,TGCACCAGCAGCCAGACAGGGGGGAGCACCGGGGAGCTGTTTTTT,CTSSQTGGSTGELFF
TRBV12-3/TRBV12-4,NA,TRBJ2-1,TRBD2,TGTGCCTGCCTAACGGGGACTAGCGGGAGGGCCAGGCTCTTCTTC,CACLTGTSGRARLFF
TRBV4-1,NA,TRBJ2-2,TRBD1,TGCGCCAGCAACGATCTGAGCAGGGGGTTAGCCGGGGAGCTGTTTTTT,CASNDLSRGLAGELFF
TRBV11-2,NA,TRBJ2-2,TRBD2,TGTGTCAGCAGCTTATTGACTAGCGGGGGCACCGAGGAGCTGTTTTTT,CVSSLLTSGGTEELFF
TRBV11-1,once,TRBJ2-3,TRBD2,TGTGACAGCAGCTTAGCGGGAGGAAGCACAGATATGCAGTATTTT,CDSSLAGGSTDMQYF
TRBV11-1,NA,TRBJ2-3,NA,TGCGCCAGCAGTCGCACCCCCCCGGACGGCTGGGTTAGCACAGATACGCAGTATTTC,CASSRTPPDGWVSTDTQYF
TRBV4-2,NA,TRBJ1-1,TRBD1,TGTGCCAGAAGCCGGATGGACAGGGAAAACACTGAAGCTCTCTTT,CARSRMDRENTEALF